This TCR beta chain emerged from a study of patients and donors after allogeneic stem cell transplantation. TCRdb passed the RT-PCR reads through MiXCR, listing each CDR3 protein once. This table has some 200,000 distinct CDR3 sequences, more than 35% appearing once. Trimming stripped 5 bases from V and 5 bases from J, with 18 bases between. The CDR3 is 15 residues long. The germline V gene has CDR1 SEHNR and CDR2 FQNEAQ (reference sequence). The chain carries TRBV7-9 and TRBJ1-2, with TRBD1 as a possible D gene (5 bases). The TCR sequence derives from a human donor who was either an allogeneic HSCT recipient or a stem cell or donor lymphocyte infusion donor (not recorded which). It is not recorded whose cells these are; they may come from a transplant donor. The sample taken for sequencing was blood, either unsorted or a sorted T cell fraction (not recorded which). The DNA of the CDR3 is TGTGCCAGCAGCCCGAGTGGTGTGACAGCGTATGGCTACACCTTC. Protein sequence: CASSPSGVTAYGYTF.